The clone carrying this T cell receptor (beta chain) has a single count. Its antigen is unidentified. The CDR3 covers 14 residues. The V gene lost 8 bases and the J gene lost 3 bases, with 13 bases spanning the gap. Germline CDR1 reads SGHNT; CDR2 reads YENEEA. The data were taken from a study of Ad26.COV2.S vaccination and SARS-CoV-2 variants. Whole-study context: Dosing was one shot or two shots 56 days apart.

The treatment: 15 to 20 received Ad26.COV2.S at low or high dose, single or two shots; 5 received placebo; per-sample allocation not given. After the first vaccine or placebo injection, samples were drawn on day 63. Whoever gave the sample was an adult aged 18-55 years in Boston. Sequencing was performed with immunoSEQ multiplex PCR; in TCRdb, only in-frame clones are kept and a portion is missing. The data show hundreds of thousands of clones, with roughly 90% seen just once and over 1.3% held by the top ten. Broader study findings: The TCR-based breadth and depth measures might underestimate overall T cell responses.

This specimen was peripheral blood, taken in a trial of Ad26.COV2.S vaccine versus placebo. This sequence originates from a person between 18 and 65 years old who received the Ad26.COV2.S COVID-19 vaccine or a placebo. V is TRBV11-3 and J is TRBJ2-2, with D perhaps matching TRBD2 (6 bases). The CDR3 nucleotides are TGTGCCAGCTCTCACTGGGGGGACACCGGGGAGCTGTTTTTT. It is translated as CASSHWGDTGELFF.